A selection of T cell receptor beta chains follows, all from one sample in a study of Graves' ophthalmopathy and Graves' hyperthyroidism. TCRdb reanalysed the multiplex PCR reads using MiXCR and keeps one entry per CDR3 protein. The table lists a few hundred thousand distinct CDR3 sequences, 15% of them singletons, with 7% in the top ten. The source material was peripheral blood. The receptors come from a woman in her late teens or twenties with stable Graves' hyperthyroidism. Both conserved end residues are trimmed from each CDR3. Each record gives: V gene, J gene, CDR3 protein.

V: TRBV7-8
J: TRBJ2-7
CDR3: ASSFLQGSYEQY

V: TRBV20-1
J: TRBJ2-7
CDR3: SASVRGGPSYEQY

V: TRBV27
J: TRBJ1-6
CDR3: ASSFSDSPLH

V: TRBV7-9
J: TRBJ2-3
CDR3: ASSLNLDTQY

V: TRBV3-1
J: TRBJ2-7
CDR3: ASSQGGGPSYEQY

V: TRBV19
J: TRBJ2-7
CDR3: ASSVSSGGAYEQY

V: TRBV4-2
J: TRBJ2-7
CDR3: ASSPELAGFYEQY

V: TRBV24-1
J: TRBJ2-2
CDR3: ATSATDRDRVGELF

V: TRBV5-1
J: TRBJ1-6
CDR3: ASSLDGFNSPLH

V: TRBV6-4
J: TRBJ1-1
CDR3: ASNVADRDGAF

V: TRBV15
J: TRBJ2-5
CDR3: ATSDTAAGTQY

V: TRBV20-1
J: TRBJ2-3
CDR3: SAKYPGVDTQY

V: TRBV6-5
J: TRBJ1-1
CDR3: ASTIMGGNTEAF

V: TRBV13
J: TRBJ1-2
CDR3: ASTQGANYGYT

V: TRBV25-1
J: TRBJ1-5
CDR3: ASSGTGNQPQH

V: TRBV11-2
J: TRBJ1-1
CDR3: ASSLDRSEAF

V: TRBV12-3/TRBV12-4
J: TRBJ2-7
CDR3: ASSLRWDLAYEQY

V: TRBV11-2
J: TRBJ1-2
CDR3: ASSLELYGYT

V: TRBV27
J: TRBJ1-5
CDR3: ASSLTLGQGRNQPQH

V: TRBV7-9
J: TRBJ2-7
CDR3: ASSFGDSGREQY

V: TRBV6-5
J: TRBJ1-5
CDR3: ASSYSGGAGQPQH

V: TRBV11-1
J: TRBJ2-3
CDR3: ASSLQGADRRDTQY

V: TRBV19
J: TRBJ1-5
CDR3: ASRGTGGGGSNQPQH

V: TRBV20-1
J: TRBJ1-6
CDR3: SARPLGGGVSNSPLH

V: TRBV19
J: TRBJ1-1
CDR3: ASSMENGKNTEAF

V: TRBV6-1
J: TRBJ2-2
CDR3: ASREGGADTGELF

V: TRBV12-3/TRBV12-4
J: TRBJ1-6
CDR3: ASNLVRDSNSPLH

V: TRBV15
J: TRBJ2-2
CDR3: ATSLGPNTGELF

V: TRBV28
J: TRBJ2-5
CDR3: ASLRVGETQY

V: TRBV6-1
J: TRBJ2-7
CDR3: ASSLLQGATGEQY

V: TRBV6-1
J: TRBJ1-1
CDR3: ASSRLRNTEAF

V: TRBV24-1
J: TRBJ1-5
CDR3: ATQGSRSNQPQR

V: TRBV6-1
J: TRBJ1-2
CDR3: AVRDRVGYT

V: TRBV20-1
J: TRBJ2-5
CDR3: SARGLQMTPGGETQY

V: TRBV27
J: TRBJ1-1
CDR3: ASSLRGRHTEAF

V: TRBV15
J: TRBJ2-3
CDR3: ATSRDQAETDTQY

V: TRBV7-9
J: TRBJ1-1
CDR3: ASSFTEAF

V: TRBV7-9
J: TRBJ2-2
CDR3: ASSLDPGANGELF

V: TRBV12-3/TRBV12-4
J: TRBJ2-2
CDR3: ASSVRMAAGELF

V: TRBV3-1
J: TRBJ1-2
CDR3: ASSQDYRTGYGYT

V: TRBV2
J: TRBJ1-6
CDR3: ASSEVDSPLH

V: TRBV4-2
J: TRBJ2-3
CDR3: ASSQAASGEPDTQY